Below are 26 T cell receptor beta chains sequenced from a single sample in a study of blood T cell repertoires in COVID-19 (dated by TCRdb to about 2020). Receptor amplification or capture employed the immunoSEQ multiplex PCR assay. TCRdb obtained this table from immuneACCESS and retained in-frame rearrangements with V and J assigned. These tables miss some clones; where compared with another copy, unresolved V genes account for less than half of the shortfall, and the remainder is unexplained. The sample data list 250,000 to 300,000 clones, and about 86% of these were observed just once. The ten largest account for about 3.5% of the sample. The sequenced sample was peripheral blood. The receptors stem from a man aged 18 to 35 with active or convalescent COVID-19.

The rearrangement links TRBV5-1 to TRBJ2-5; 7 positions match TRBD2. The V and J ends lost 4 bases and 7 bases, in that order; junction bases with no gene match: 7. Germline-derived CDR1 and CDR2 are SGHRS and YFSETQ. The length of the CDR3 is 13 residues. The CDR3 loop is CASSAGDYGTQYF. DNA of the CDR3: TGCGCCAGCAGCGCGGGAGATTACGGGACCCAGTACTTC.

This chain connects TRBV5-1 to TRBJ2-1; 9 bases line up with TRBD2. Germline values: CDR1 SGHRS, CDR2 YFSETQ. The CDR3 is 15 amino acids. V gave up 0 bases and J gave up 6 bases; unmatched junction bases: 4. CDR3 region: CASSLGRGGANEQFF. The CDR3, as DNA: TGCGCCAGCAGCTTGGGGCGGGGGGGCGCCAATGAGCAGTTCTTC.

This chain uses TRBV12-3 or TRBV12-4 with TRBJ1-2; 7 bases agree with TRBD1. This CDR3 region has 13 residues. Trimming removed 1 base from V and 7 bases from J; junction bases left unmatched: 3. Here the CDR3 DNA reads TGTGCCAGCAGTTTAGAGGGGGCCCGTGGCTACACCTTC. Protein sequence: CASSLEGARGYTF.

The chain couples TRBV7-9 to TRBJ1-6; no firm D call. In germline, CDR1 is SEHNR, CDR2 FQNEAQ (reference sequence). CDR3 length: 17 amino acids. V was trimmed by 1 base and J by 0 bases, leaving 10 bases between them. CDR3 DNA: TGTGCCAGCAGCTTAGAGCGGAAGAGCTCCTATAATTCACCCCTCCACTTT. This gives the protein CASSLERKSSYNSPLHF. The full variable domain, its missing parts supplied by reference TRBV7-9 and TRBJ1-6, is DTGVSQNPRHKITKRGQNVTFRCDPISEHNRLYWYRQTLGQGPEFLTYFQNEAQLEKSRLLSDRFSAERPKGSFSTLEIQRTEQGDSAMYLCASSLERKSSYNSPLHFGNGTRLTVT.

The table lists this clone with a count of one. This chain joins TRBV7-9 and TRBJ2-7; tentatively, D is TRBD2 (5 bases). Trimming removed 5 bases at V and 6 bases at J, with 11 bases between. The CDR3 consists of 12 residues. The V gene's germline CDR1 is SEHNR and CDR2 FQNEAQ (reference sequence). The DNA for the CDR3 is TGTGCCAGCAGCCGACTACCTCTCGAGCAGTACTTC. This gives the protein CASSRLPLEQYF. Based on the CDR3 plus reference TRBV7-9 and TRBJ2-7, the full variable domain is DTGVSQNPRHKITKRGQNVTFRCDPISEHNRLYWYRQTLGQGPEFLTYFQNEAQLEKSRLLSDRFSAERPKGSFSTLEIQRTEQGDSAMYLCASSRLPLEQYFGPGTRLTVT.

V gene TRBV18 combines with J gene TRBJ1-6; D is possibly TRBD1 (5 bases). This CDR3 is 14 amino acids long. Trimming removed 3 bases from V and 7 bases from J, with 10 bases in between. Germline CDR1 KGHSH, CDR2 LQKENI. CDR3: CASSPPGKNSPLHF. The CDR3 nucleotides read TGTGCCAGCTCACCGCCAGGGAAAAATTCACCCCTCCACTTT.

This clone was counted a single time. The gene calls are TRBV28 and TRBJ2-2; D unclear. V was cut by 4 bases and J by 2 bases, with 8 bases left in between. CDR1 and CDR2 from the germline V gene are MDHEN and SYDVKM. CDR3 size: 14 residues. This CDR3 reads CASSWAVNTGELFF. CDR3 sequence (DNA): TGTGCCAGCAGTTGGGCAGTAAACACCGGGGAGCTGTTTTTT.

This sequence joins TRBV19 and TRBJ2-5; 12 positions match TRBD2. CDR3 length: 17 residues. CDR1 is LNHDA, CDR2 SQIVND, per germline (reference sequence). The V and J ends lost 5 bases and 4 bases, in that order; junction bases with no gene match: 11. Here the CDR3 DNA reads TGTGCCAGTAGTCAACGGGTCCTAGCGGGGGGGCCAGAGACCCAGTACTTC. Protein product: CASSQRVLAGGPETQYF. Combining the CDR3 with reference TRBV19 and TRBJ2-5 gives the whole variable domain DGGITQSPKYLFRKEGQNVTLSCEQNLNHDAMYWYRQDPGQGLRLIYYSQIVNDFQKGDIAEGYSVSREKKESFPLTVTSAQKNPTAFYLCASSQRVLAGGPETQYFGPGTRLLVL.

This clone was observed once. This rearrangement joins TRBV5-1 to TRBJ2-2, with 7 nucleotides matching TRBD2. The length of the CDR3 is 15 residues. Germline-derived CDR1 and CDR2 are SGHRS and YFSETQ. Trimming removed 3 bases from V and 4 bases from J; junction bases left unmatched: 6. The CDR3 sequence: CASSWGGAGTGELFF. CDR3 coding DNA: TGCGCCAGCAGCTGGGGGGGTGCTGGCACCGGGGAGCTGTTTTTT. The variable domain in full, completed from reference TRBV5-1 and TRBJ2-2, reads KAGVTQTPRYLIKTRGQQVTLSCSPISGHRSVSWYQQTPGQGLQFLFEYFSETQRNKGNFPGRFSGRQFSNSRSEMNVSTLELGDSALYLCASSWGGAGTGELFFGEGSRLTVL.

The CDR3 DNA reads as TGTGCCATCAGTGAGGGTTGGGGACAGGGCACCTACGAGCAGTACTTC. Amino acid sequence: CAISEGWGQGTYEQYF. The chain links TRBV10-3 to TRBJ2-7, with TRBD1 identical over 9 bases. The germline CDR1 and CDR2 sequences are ENHRY and SYGVKD. The length of the CDR3 is 16 residues. V was clipped by 2 bases and J by 2 bases; unmatched bases: 7.

The chain recombines TRBV9 with TRBJ2-7; 9 bases line up with TRBD2. Germline CDR1 reads SGDLS; CDR2 reads YYNGEE. With 0 bases clipped from V and 3 bases from J, the junction kept 7 bases outside the gene matches. This CDR3 has 16 amino acids. CDR3 in DNA: TGTGCCAGCAGCGTAGGTCTAGCGGGGCTTGGCTACGAGCAGTACTTC. This gives the protein CASSVGLAGLGYEQYF.

The J gene is TRBJ2-3, the V gene TRBV11-2; 10 positions agree with TRBD1. Per the germline V gene, CDR1 is SGHAT and CDR2 is FQNNGV. V shed 1 base and J 4 bases; nucleotides not matched to a gene: 5. The length of the CDR3 is 16 residues. The CDR3 protein is CASSLGQGAPPDTQYF. The CDR3, as DNA: TGTGCCAGCAGCTTAGGACAGGGGGCGCCCCCAGATACGCAGTATTTT.

This chain connects TRBV28 to TRBJ2-2; TRBD1 matches 10 bases. Germline V gene lookup returns CDR1 MDHEN and CDR2 SYDVKM. V was pared by 8 bases and J by 7 bases, with 7 bases of the junction left unmatched. The CDR3 consists of 14 residues. CDR3 region: CASLTGQGYGELFF. CDR3 in DNA: TGTGCCAGCTTGACGGGACAGGGGTACGGGGAGCTGTTTTTT.

This rearrangement joins TRBV24-1 to TRBJ2-5; 12 nucleotides agree with TRBD1. CDR3 length equals 21 residues. Germline-derived CDR1 and CDR2 are KGHDR and SFDVKD. J was trimmed by 7 bases and V by 4 bases; bases with no gene match: 24. CDR3 in amino acids: CATSDRTGTGGSMSRIGTQYF. For the CDR3, the DNA is TGTGCCACCAGTGACCGTACCGGGACAGGGGGCTCAATGTCTAGAATCGGGACCCAGTACTTC.

V is TRBV12-3 or TRBV12-4 and J is TRBJ1-1, with D unresolved. Trimming shortened V by 2 bases and J by 1 base, and 5 bases separated the two germline ends. The CDR3 has 13 amino acids. The DNA for the CDR3 is TGTGCCAGCAGTTTATCCCAGAACACTGAAGCTTTCTTT. Its protein product is CASSLSQNTEAFF.

A word on this clone: Relative to the germline gene, one junction end is altered; a read error may explain this. J is TRBJ2-7 and V is TRBV6-2 or TRBV6-3, with a weak D call TRBD1 (6 bases). Germline V gene sequence: CDR1 MNHEY, CDR2 SVGEGT. The CDR3 covers 13 residues. The CDR3 sequence: CASSDDRPNPPSF. Here the CDR3 DNA reads TGTGCCAGCAGTGATGACAGGCCCAATCCGCCCTCCTTC.

The chain has TRBV29-1 and TRBJ1-3, with TRBD1 matching over 7 bases. The trim removed 2 bases at V and 0 bases at J, leaving 4 bases unmatched. In germline, CDR1 is SQVTM, CDR2 ANQGSEA. The CDR3 covers 15 residues. This CDR3 reads CSVEPTGSSGNTIYF. In DNA, the CDR3 is TGCAGCGTTGAACCGACAGGGAGCTCTGGAAACACCATATATTTT.

The CDR3 nucleotides are TGTGCCAGCAGCCCGCACCGGGACAGGGTGGAAGCTTTCTTT. It is translated as CASSPHRDRVEAFF. The chain links TRBV3-1 (or the pseudogene TRBV3-2) to TRBJ1-1, with 9 nucleotides matching TRBD1. Per germline, CDR1 LGHDT and CDR2 YNNKEL (reference sequence). CDR3 length: 14 amino acids. J lost 8 bases, V lost 4 bases, and 8 bases had no gene match.

This CDR3 is CASTRRGGITYEQYF. CDR3 nucleotides: TGTGCCAGCACGCGCCGGGGCGGGATAACCTACGAGCAGTACTTC. The J gene is TRBJ2-7, the V gene TRBV5-6; possibly TRBD2 for D (6 bases). V was clipped by 6 bases and J by 2 bases, with 18 bases between them. The CDR3 consists of 15 residues. The germline V gene encodes CDR1 SGHDT and CDR2 YYEEEE.

This rearrangement joins TRBV20-1 to TRBJ2-5, with D tentatively TRBD1 (6 bases). Between the trimmed V and J ends, which lost 3 bases and 2 bases, there was a span of 10 bases. Germline lookup yields CDR1 DFQATT and CDR2 SNEGSKA (reference sequence). The CDR3 consists of 13 residues. This chain's CDR3 is CSASRTAQETQYF. In DNA form, the CDR3 reads TGCAGTGCTAGTCGGACAGCTCAAGAGACCCAGTACTTC.

This sequence joins TRBV10-2 and TRBJ1-6; 8 bases are a match to TRBD1. V shed 10 bases and J 10 bases; nucleotides not matched to a gene: 12. This CDR3 is 14 amino acids long. CDR1 and CDR2 (germline): WSHSY, SAAADI. The CDR3 region has the DNA TGCGCCACCACCGGACAGGGAGGAGGGTCACCCCTCCACTTT. Translating gives CATTGQGGGSPLHF.

The V call is TRBV12-5, the J call TRBJ2-5; the match to TRBD2 covers 7 bases. V gave up 5 bases and J gave up 5 bases; unmatched junction bases: 5. Germline assignment: CDR1 LGHNT and CDR2 FRNRAP. This CDR3 is 13 amino acids long. The CDR3 reads CASGAGRGETQYF. The CDR3 bases are TGTGCTAGTGGTGCAGGGCGGGGGGAGACCCAGTACTTC.

This clone was seen a few times. This chain links TRBV5-1 with TRBJ1-1; D may be TRBD1 (6 bases). CDR1 and CDR2 (germline): SGHRS, YFSETQ. The CDR3 sequence is 15 residues long. Trimming pared 3 bases from V and 3 bases from J, leaving 15 bases between. Here the CDR3 DNA reads TGCGCCAGCAGCTCCGAACAGGGTATAGACACTGAAGCTTTCTTT. Its translation is CASSSEQGIDTEAFF.

The rearrangement uses TRBV5-4 and TRBJ2-4; TRBD2 aligns across 8 bases. There are 19 residues in the CDR3. Per germline, CDR1 SGHNT and CDR2 YYREEE (reference sequence). V lost 1 base and J lost 0; bases outside the gene matches: 12. The CDR3 reads CASSLTAGRGLLAKNIQYF. The DNA of the CDR3 is TGTGCCAGCAGCTTGACCGCCGGGAGGGGACTCCTAGCCAAAAACATTCAGTACTTC.

The chain combines TRBV11-3 with TRBJ2-1; D is uncertain. Germline CDR1 reads SGHNT; CDR2 reads YENEEA. V lost 5 bases, J lost 5 bases, and 13 bases lay in between. This CDR3 contains 14 residues. CDR3 sequence reads: CASSPATADNEQFF. In DNA form, the CDR3 reads TGTGCCAGCAGCCCCGCGACTGCCGACAATGAGCAGTTCTTC. The whole variable domain, filled in from reference TRBV11-3 and TRBJ2-1, reads EAGVVQSPRYKIIEKKQPVAFWCNPISGHNTLYWYLQNLGQGPELLIRYENEEAVDDSQLPKDRFSAERLKGVDSTLKIQPAELGDSAVYLCASSPATADNEQFFGPGTRLTVL.

This chain uses TRBV7-3 with TRBJ2-2; D remains unclear. The germline V gene has CDR1 SGHTA and CDR2 FQGTGA. The length of the CDR3 is 16 residues. V was trimmed by 2 bases and J by 0 bases, leaving 10 bases between them. The CDR3 region has the DNA TGTGCCAGCAGCTTACGGGTCACTTCGAACACCGGGGAGCTGTTTTTT. As protein: CASSLRVTSNTGELFF.